Following are 8 T cell receptor beta chains from one sample sequenced in a study of regulatory T cells in long-lasting Graves disease. Relying on iRepertoire HTBI primers and Arm-PCR of CDR3 regions, the team built TCR beta libraries. Via MiXCR, TCRdb re-called the multiplex PCR reads, giving one row per CDR3 protein. Seen here are approximately 350,000 distinct CDR3 sequences, more than 20% observed once, and the top ten hold less than 30%. Indicated time point: persistent/refractory GD, antithyroid drugs over 5 years with positive TRAb. Construction of the TCR library relied on RNA isolated from PBMCs. The sequenced sample was peripheral blood mononuclear cells (PBMCs), obtained when the disease was refractory, from a patient treated with antithyroid drugs. The source of these receptors is a woman between 40 and 50 years old with Graves disease.

This clonotype appeared many times. V is TRBV28 and J is TRBJ2-7; tentatively, D is TRBD2 (5 bases). From germline, CDR1 is MDHEN and CDR2 SYDVKM. Trimming shortened V by 3 bases and J by 3 bases, and 21 bases separated the two germline ends. The CDR3 contains 17 residues. The CDR3 DNA is TGTGCCAGCAGTTTCTCTTCGGGGAGTGAATGGGGCTACGAGCAGTACTTC. Encoded protein: CASSFSSGSEWGYEQYF.

This clonotype has at least ten counts. The chain uses TRBV29-1 and TRBJ1-4; D unresolved. CDR1 SQVTM and CDR2 ANQGSEA come from the germline V gene. The CDR3 has 14 amino acids. Between the trimmed V and J ends, which lost 4 bases and 0 bases, there was a span of 9 bases. The CDR3 nucleotides are TGCAGCGTTGGGGTGACACCAACTAATGAAAAACTGTTTTTT. Amino acids: CSVGVTPTNEKLFF.

This clonotype appeared many times. The CDR3 region has the DNA TGCAGCGTTGACGGATCCTCGAAGACTGAAGCTTTCTTT. It yields the protein CSVDGSSKTEAFF. This sequence joins TRBV29-1 and TRBJ1-1; D not resolved. The germline gives CDR1 SQVTM, CDR2 ANQGSEA. The V end lost 3 bases, the J end lost 5 bases, and 13 bases lay between the germline ends. This CDR3 comprises 13 residues.

This clonotype was picked up a small number of times. The rearrangement uses TRBV2 and TRBJ2-3, with D possibly matching TRBD1 (6 bases). The CDR3 covers 15 residues. Germline lookup yields CDR1 SNHLY and CDR2 FYNNEI. V was trimmed by 6 bases and J by 0 bases, leaving 13 bases between them. The CDR3: CASRDSRVSTDTQYF. The CDR3 coding sequence is TGTGCCAGCAGGGACAGCCGAGTGAGCACAGATACGCAGTATTTT.

The sample holds many counts of this clonotype. V gene TRBV7-2 combines with J gene TRBJ1-1; D call uncertain. The CDR3 is made up of 13 amino acids. The V and J ends lost 1 base and 3 bases respectively, with 6 bases between them. Germline loops: CDR1 SGHTA, CDR2 FQGNSA. The CDR3 DNA reads as TGTGCCAGCAGCTTAGATCAATACACTGAAGCTTTCTTT. As protein: CASSLDQYTEAFF.

This chain links TRBV5-8 with TRBJ2-4; 9 bases fit TRBD2. After removal of 1 base from V and 0 bases from J, the junction contained 11 bases not matched to a gene. The CDR3 extends over 19 amino acids. Germline values: CDR1 SGHTS, CDR2 YDEGEE. The CDR3 protein is CASSLKLAGVPLAKNIQYF. The DNA of the CDR3 is TGTGCCAGCAGCTTGAAATTAGCGGGAGTCCCCTTAGCCAAAAACATTCAGTACTTC.

Notes on this clonotype: The CDR3 does not end in the conserved phenylalanine or tryptophan, so this is likely a read error. V usage is TRBV20-1 and J usage is TRBJ2-7; 10 bases align to TRBD2. Germline CDR1 is DFQATT and CDR2 is SNEGSKA (reference sequence). The CDR3 is 14 residues long. Germline trimming cut 6 bases from V and 1 base from J; bases unmatched to any gene: 6. CDR3 protein: CSAIGLAESYEQYL. CDR3 DNA: TGCAGTGCCATCGGACTAGCGGAGTCCTACGAGCAGTACCTC.

This clonotype was recorded a few times. The V call is TRBV25-1, the J call TRBJ2-7, with 7 nucleotides matching TRBD1. This CDR3 is 15 amino acids long. The germline V gene encodes CDR1 MGHDK and CDR2 SYGVNS. J gave up 5 bases and V 5 bases, and 12 bases lay outside the gene matches. The chain's CDR3 is CASSHRQGRFHEQYF. DNA of the CDR3: TGTGCCAGCAGTCATCGACAGGGTAGGTTCCACGAGCAGTACTTC.